Listed here is a single T cell receptor beta chain. Its cognate antigen is unknown. The table came from immunoSEQ multiplex PCR; TCRdb's copy has only in-frame clones and leaves some out. The sample includes around 310,000 clones, just under 80% of them seen just once. The source of the sample is a study of cytotoxic CD8 clonotypes in ibrutinib-treated CLL. Notes on the study in general: Once treatment began, public clonotypes, which were uncommon, contracted or stayed stable. Higher circulating CD8+ T-cell counts strongly accompanied higher baseline clonality, above age-matched healthy donors.

The TCR beta libraries used about 2 micrograms of genomic DNA that came from cryopreserved PBMCs. V was cut by 3 bases and J by 2 bases, with 4 bases left in between. This CDR3 contains 13 residues. CDR1 is LNHDA, CDR2 SQIVND, per germline (reference sequence). The sequence was obtained from a human donor with chronic lymphocytic leukemia. Here the sequenced sample was PBMCs, taken before ibrutinib treatment. The chain carries TRBV19 and TRBJ2-2; D is unclear. CDR3 residues: CASSILNTGELFF. CDR3 bases: TGTGCCAGTAGTATCCTTAACACCGGGGAGCTGTTTTTT. Filled out from reference TRBV19 and TRBJ2-2, the complete variable domain reads DGGITQSPKYLFRKEGQNVTLSCEQNLNHDAMYWYRQDPGQGLRLIYYSQIVNDFQKGDIAEGYSVSREKKESFPLTVTSAQKNPTAFYLCASSILNTGELFFGEGSRLTVL.